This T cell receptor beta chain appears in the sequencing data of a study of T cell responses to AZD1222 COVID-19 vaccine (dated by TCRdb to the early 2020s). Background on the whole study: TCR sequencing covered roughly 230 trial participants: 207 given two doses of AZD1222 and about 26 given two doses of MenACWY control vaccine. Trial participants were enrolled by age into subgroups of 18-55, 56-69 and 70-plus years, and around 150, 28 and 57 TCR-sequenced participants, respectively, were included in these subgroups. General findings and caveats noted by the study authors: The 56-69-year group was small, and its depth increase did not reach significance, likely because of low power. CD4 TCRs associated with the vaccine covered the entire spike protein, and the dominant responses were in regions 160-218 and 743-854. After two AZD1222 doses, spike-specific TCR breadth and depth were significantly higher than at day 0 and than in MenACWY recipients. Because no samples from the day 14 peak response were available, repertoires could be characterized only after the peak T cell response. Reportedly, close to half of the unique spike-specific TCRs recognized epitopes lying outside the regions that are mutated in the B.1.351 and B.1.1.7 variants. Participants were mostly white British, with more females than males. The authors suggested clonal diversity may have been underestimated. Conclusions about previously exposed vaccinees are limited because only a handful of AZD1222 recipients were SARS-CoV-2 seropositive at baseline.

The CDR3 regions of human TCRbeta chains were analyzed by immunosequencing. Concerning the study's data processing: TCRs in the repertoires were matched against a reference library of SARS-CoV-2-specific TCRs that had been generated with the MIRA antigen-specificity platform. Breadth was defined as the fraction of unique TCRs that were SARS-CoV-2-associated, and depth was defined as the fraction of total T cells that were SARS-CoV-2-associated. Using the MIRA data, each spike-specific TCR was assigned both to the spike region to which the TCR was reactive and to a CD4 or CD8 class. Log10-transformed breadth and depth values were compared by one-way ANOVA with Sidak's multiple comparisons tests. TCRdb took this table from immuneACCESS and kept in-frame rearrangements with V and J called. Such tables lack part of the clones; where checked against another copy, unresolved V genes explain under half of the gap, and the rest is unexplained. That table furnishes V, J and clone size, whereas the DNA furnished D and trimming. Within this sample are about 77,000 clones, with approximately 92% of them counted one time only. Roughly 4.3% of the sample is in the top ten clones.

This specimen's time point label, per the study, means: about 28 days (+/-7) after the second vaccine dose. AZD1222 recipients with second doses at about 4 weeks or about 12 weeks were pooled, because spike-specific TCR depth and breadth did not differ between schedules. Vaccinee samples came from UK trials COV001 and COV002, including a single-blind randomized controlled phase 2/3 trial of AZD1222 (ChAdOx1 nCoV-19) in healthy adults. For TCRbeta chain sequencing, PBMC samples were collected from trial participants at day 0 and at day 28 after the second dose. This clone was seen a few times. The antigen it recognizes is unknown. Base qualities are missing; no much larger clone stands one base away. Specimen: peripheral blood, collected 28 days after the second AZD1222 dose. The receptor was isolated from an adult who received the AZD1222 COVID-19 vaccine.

CDR3 region: CASSFRTTYEQYF. The nucleotide sequence is given as TGTGCCAGCAGCTTCAGGACAACCTACGAGCAGTACTTC. Recombination connected TRBV7-9 to TRBJ2-7, with TRBD1 as a weak D call on 5 bases. Trimming costs V 3 bases and J 2 bases, and their ends lie 8 bases apart. The CDR3 holds 13 amino acids from the cysteine to the phenylalanine. Just CDR3 DNA is preserved here, 39 bases in frame from base 1. CDR1 and CDR2, looked up from the germline V gene (reference sequence), are SEHNR and FQNEAQ.